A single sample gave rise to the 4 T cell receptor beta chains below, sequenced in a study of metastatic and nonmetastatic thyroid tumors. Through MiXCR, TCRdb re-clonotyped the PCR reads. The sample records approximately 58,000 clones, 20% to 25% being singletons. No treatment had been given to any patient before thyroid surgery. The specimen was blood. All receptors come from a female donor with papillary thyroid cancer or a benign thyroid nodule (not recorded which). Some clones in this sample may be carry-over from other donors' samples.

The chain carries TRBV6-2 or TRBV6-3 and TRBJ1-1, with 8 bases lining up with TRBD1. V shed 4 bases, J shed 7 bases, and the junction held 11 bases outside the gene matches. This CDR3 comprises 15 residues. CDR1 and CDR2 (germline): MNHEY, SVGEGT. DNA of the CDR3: TGTGCCAGCAGTTCCTCAGGGACAGGCAATTTTGAAGCTTTCTTT. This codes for CASSSSGTGNFEAFF.

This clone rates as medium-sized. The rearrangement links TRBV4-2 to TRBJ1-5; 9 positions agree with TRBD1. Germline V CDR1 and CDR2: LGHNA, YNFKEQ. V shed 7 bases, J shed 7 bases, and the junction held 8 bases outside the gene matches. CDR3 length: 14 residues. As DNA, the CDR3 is TGTGCCAGCAAGGGACAGGGACGGACCCAGCCCCAGCATTTT. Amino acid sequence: CASKGQGRTQPQHF.

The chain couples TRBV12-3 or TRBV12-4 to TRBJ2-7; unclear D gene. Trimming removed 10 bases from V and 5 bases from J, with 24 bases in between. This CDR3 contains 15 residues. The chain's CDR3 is CATGRAASPPDEQYF. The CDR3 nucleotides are TGTGCCACCGGCCGAGCAGCGTCGCCTCCTGACGAGCAGTACTTC.

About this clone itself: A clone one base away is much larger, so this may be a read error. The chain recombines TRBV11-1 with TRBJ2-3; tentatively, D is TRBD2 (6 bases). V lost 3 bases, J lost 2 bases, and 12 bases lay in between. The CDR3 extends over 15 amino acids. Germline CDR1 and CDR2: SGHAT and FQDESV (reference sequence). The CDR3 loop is CASSLGIADTDTQYF. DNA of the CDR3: TGTGCCAGCAGCTTGGGAATAGCGGACACAGATACGCAGTATTTT.